This T cell receptor (beta chain) was sequenced during a study of blood T cell repertoires in COVID-19. Overall study: There were acute and convalescent COVID-19 samples, and they came from the United States, Italy and Spain.

The V end lost 3 bases, the J end lost 2 bases, and 17 bases lay between the germline ends. The germline CDR1 and CDR2 sequences are WSHSY and SAAADI. The CDR3 length is 16 residues. As handled by the study authors: Reference gene primer amplification gave estimated nucleated cell counts. Sequencing used immunoSEQ multiplex PCR; TCRdb keeps in-frame clones, though not all of them. That table supplies the V and J calls and clone size; D and trimming were determined from the DNA. The sample lists 450,000 or so clones; 85% to 90% were seen once. Enrolled during active infection, Seattle patients were then followed longitudinally.

The sequence was obtained from a man aged 18-30 years with COVID-19, enrolled during active disease. The V call is TRBV10-2, the J call TRBJ2-7, with D possibly TRBD1 on 6 matching bases. The source material was peripheral blood. The CDR3: CASSEPNRAGTYEQYF. As DNA, the CDR3 is TGCGCCAGCAGTGAACCCAACAGGGCAGGGACCTACGAGCAGTACTTC.